The clone carrying this T cell receptor (beta chain) came up a few times. This entry belongs to a study of CD8+ T cells in alopecia areata. Study context: Tofacitinib lasted 6 to 18 months, then 6 months off drug.

From alopecia areata patients, lesional scalp punch biopsies and peripheral blood were collected. Both CD4+ and CD8+ T cells were separated by sorting PBMCs. RNA was isolated and reverse transcribed to cDNA, the sequencing template. Repertoires were generated with immunoSEQ multiplex PCR, while TCRdb's copy carries only in-frame clones and drops some. Of about 120,000 clones in the sample, around two fifths were seen once. The CDR3 spans 13 residues. Deletions cut 6 bases from V and 5 bases from J, with 8 bases between. Germline CDR1 reads SEHNR; CDR2 reads FQNEAQ (reference sequence). Sequences were obtained from CD4+ T cells sorted from blood. The sequence was obtained from a human donor with alopecia areata. The rearrangement joins TRBV7-9 to TRBJ1-6, with D possibly TRBD1 on 5 matching bases. CDR3 region: CASRPRDNSPLHF. CDR3 DNA: TGTGCCAGCAGACCCAGGGATAATTCACCCCTCCACTTT.